This T cell receptor beta chain came from a study of OX40 agonist ivuxolimab in advanced cancers. Study information: Partial responses were achieved by three patients, one with hepatocellular carcinoma and two with cutaneous melanoma. Findings and caveats of the study: Circulating CD4+ and CD8+ T cells showed clonal expansion by week 6 at 0.1 to 3.0 mg/kg. In a subset of nonresponders, normalized T-cell clonal expansion was also low.

This clone was picked up a small number of times. The target antigen is unknown. Germline values: CDR1 MDHEN, CDR2 SYDVKM. V was clipped by 3 bases and J by 7 bases, with 12 bases between them. This CDR3 region has 14 residues. The timepoints at which blood was sampled were baseline, cycle 4 day 1, and cycle 7 day 1. The data were produced by immunoSEQ multiplex PCR, yet TCRdb's version contains in-frame clones alone and is incomplete. The sample contains 74,000 or so clones, about 93% of which appear only once. The clonotype was recovered from an adult with an advanced solid tumor such as melanoma, head and neck, liver or kidney cancer. The chain couples TRBV28 to TRBJ2-2; D perhaps matches TRBD2 (5 bases). Sequenced material: CD4+ or CD8+ T cells sorted from blood, taken in a trial of the OX40 agonist ivuxolimab. The CDR3 sequence is CASSFGSAGGELFF. The CDR3 DNA reads as TGTGCCAGCAGTTTTGGCAGCGCGGGCGGGGAGCTGTTTTTT.